The 19 T cell receptor beta chains given below trace back to one sample, sequenced in a study of T-cell reconstitution after alpha-beta-depleted transplantation in children. Molecular barcoding with unique molecular identifiers was used for the TCRbeta library. TCRdb fed the PCR reads into MiXCR, producing one record per CDR3 protein. Among almost 600,000 distinct CDR3 sequences listed, 25% to 30% were seen once. Sequencing was performed on PBMCs, taken before TCRalphabeta/CD19-depleted stem cell transplant. These receptors all stem from a boy under two years old with Wiskott-Aldrich syndrome, due to receive a stem cell transplant.

In its sample, this clonotype was seen many times. V is TRBV5-1 and J is TRBJ2-3, with 10 bases lining up with TRBD2. Germline V gene data show CDR1 as SGHRS and CDR2 as YFSETQ. The trim removed 5 bases at V and 0 bases at J, leaving 0 bases unmatched. The CDR3 totals 14 residues. CDR3 loop: CASRTSGSTDTQYF. The CDR3 DNA sequence: TGCGCCAGCAGGACTAGCGGGAGCACAGATACGCAGTATTTT.

The CDR3: CASSLVPGIYTF. CDR3 DNA: TGCGCCAGCAGCTTGGTACCCGGAATCTACACCTTC. The V gene is TRBV5-1, the J gene TRBJ1-2; D not resolved. The CDR3 has 12 residues. Germline V CDR1 and CDR2: SGHRS, YFSETQ. V lost 0 bases, J lost 10 bases, and 10 bases lay in between. The full variable domain, its missing parts supplied by reference TRBV5-1 and TRBJ1-2, is KAGVTQTPRYLIKTRGQQVTLSCSPISGHRSVSWYQQTPGQGLQFLFEYFSETQRNKGNFPGRFSGRQFSNSRSEMNVSTLELGDSALYLCASSLVPGIYTFGSGTRLTVV.

V usage is TRBV7-9 and J usage is TRBJ2-7, with D perhaps TRBD1 or TRBD2 (5 bases each). CDR1 is SEHNR, CDR2 FQNEAQ, per germline (reference sequence). This CDR3 spans 14 amino acids. V lost 8 bases and J 1 base, leaving 15 bases between the germline ends. CDR3 region: CASLPLRGSYEQYF. The CDR3 DNA is TGTGCCAGCCTTCCGTTGAGGGGTTCCTACGAGCAGTACTTC.

The CDR3 here is CSARTSGITSSEFF. CDR3 in DNA: TGCAGCGCTCGGACTAGCGGGATCACTTCCAGCGAGTTCTTC. V usage is TRBV29-1 and J usage is TRBJ2-1; 12 nucleotides match TRBD2. The CDR3 loop spans 14 amino acids. The germline CDR1 and CDR2 sequences are SQVTM and ANQGSEA. J lost 14 bases, V lost 7 bases, and 15 bases had no gene match.

In its sample, this clonotype was seen a few times. The chain combines TRBV5-1 with TRBJ1-2; D ambiguous. The CDR3 sequence is 16 residues long. The germline V gene has CDR1 SGHRS and CDR2 YFSETQ. V was trimmed by 0 bases and J by 2 bases, leaving 14 bases between them. CDR3 bases: TGCGCCAGCAGCTTGGCCGCCGCGAATTGGAACTATGGCTACACCTTC. Translation: CASSLAAANWNYGYTF.

About this clonotype: Since the CDR3 does not end with the conserved phenylalanine or tryptophan, this likely comes from a read error. No DNA is shown, since the ends of the CDR3 on it are uncertain; the CDR3 is the one TCRdb lists. The rearrangement uses TRBV4-2 and TRBJ2-1. The germline CDR1 and CDR2 sequences are LGHNA and YNFKEQ. The CDR3 is 10 residues long, counting both termini. The CDR3 loop reads CASSQDLYPL.

V and J are TRBV6-5 and TRBJ1-2; tentative D call: TRBD1 (5 bases). Germline values: CDR1 MNHEY, CDR2 SVGAGI. Trimming stripped 2 bases from V and 5 bases from J, with 15 bases between. CDR3 length: 15 amino acids. CDR3 DNA: TGTGCCAGCAGTTACATGTTAGGGGCCAAATATGGCTACACCTTC. Translation gives CASSYMLGAKYGYTF.

This clonotype was seen a handful of times. V is TRBV20-1 and J is TRBJ2-3; D is perhaps TRBD2 (6 bases). V lost 2 bases to trimming and J lost 1 base, with 10 bases between them. Per the germline V gene, CDR1 is DFQATT and CDR2 is SNEGSKA (reference sequence). This CDR3 region has 14 residues. The CDR3 DNA is TGCAGTGCTAGAACCCAGCGGGGCACAGATACGCAGTATTTT. It specifies CSARTQRGTDTQYF.

V is TRBV24-1 and J is TRBJ2-1, with 8 bases aligning to TRBD2. V gave up 0 bases and J gave up 8 bases; unmatched junction bases: 11. This CDR3 is built from 17 residues. Germline assignment: CDR1 KGHDR and CDR2 SFDVKD. The CDR3 DNA sequence: TGTGCCACCAGTGATTTGCCTAAGGGTAGCGGGATCGATGAGCAGTTCTTC. Protein: CATSDLPKGSGIDEQFF.

This clonotype appeared a few times. The gene calls are TRBV7-7 and TRBJ2-2; D perhaps matches TRBD1 (5 bases). V was trimmed by 4 bases and J by 2 bases, leaving 8 bases between them. Per germline, CDR1 SSHAT and CDR2 FNYEAQ (reference sequence). The CDR3 is 14 residues long. The CDR3 DNA follows: TGTGCCAGCAGCTCGACAGTAAACACCGGGGAGCTGTTTTTT. Translating it yields CASSSTVNTGELFF.

This clonotype has ten or more counts. The chain uses TRBV20-1 and TRBJ1-5; D is uncertain. The V end lost 5 bases, the J end lost 9 bases, and 5 bases lay between the germline ends. This CDR3 is built from 9 residues. CDR1 is DFQATT and CDR2 is SNEGSKA in the germline V gene (reference sequence). CDR3 region: CSAGVPQHF. The CDR3 region has the DNA TGCAGTGCTGGTGTGCCCCAGCATTTT.

A word on this clonotype: The junction shows a germline mismatch at one end, possibly a read error. The chain combines TRBV5-5 with TRBJ2-3; D assignment may be TRBD1 or TRBD2 (5 bases each). This CDR3 is built from 13 residues. Germline V gives CDR1 SGHKS, CDR2 YYEKEE (reference sequence). This chain's CDR3 is CASSGGPKDTLYF. DNA for the CDR3: TGTGCCAGCAGCGGGGGACCCAAAGATACGCTGTATTTT.

The chain has TRBV7-2 and TRBJ2-1; the match to TRBD1 covers 8 bases. CDR1 is SGHTA and CDR2 is FQGNSA in the germline V gene. V lost 2 bases to trimming and J lost 9 bases; unmatched junction nucleotides: 9. This CDR3 has 15 residues. CDR3 loop: CASSLSRGTGAEQFF. The CDR3 coding sequence is TGTGCCAGCAGCTTATCCAGGGGGACAGGCGCTGAGCAGTTCTTC.

This clonotype was seen at least ten times. J is TRBJ2-3 and V is TRBV5-1; D gene unclear. The CDR3 runs to 12 residues. Germline CDR1 is SGHRS and CDR2 is YFSETQ. The ends were cut back, 0 bases at V and 5 bases at J, with 4 bases in the middle. CDR3 DNA: TGCGCCAGCAGCTTGGGTCTAGATACGCAGTATTTT. As protein: CASSLGLDTQYF. The whole variable domain, filled in from reference TRBV5-1 and TRBJ2-3, reads KAGVTQTPRYLIKTRGQQVTLSCSPISGHRSVSWYQQTPGQGLQFLFEYFSETQRNKGNFPGRFSGRQFSNSRSEMNVSTLELGDSALYLCASSLGLDTQYFGPGTRLTVL.

This clonotype was counted between two and nine times. The CDR3 loop reads CASSGVGTSGRTEQFF. The DNA for the CDR3 is TGCGCCAGCAGCGGCGTGGGGACTAGCGGGAGGACTGAGCAGTTCTTC. This chain links TRBV4-1 with TRBJ2-1; 15 bases line up with TRBD2. Germline V lookup: CDR1 MGHRA, CDR2 YSYEKL. The CDR3 is made up of 16 amino acids. V trimming: 5 bases; J trimming: 9 bases; junction bases outside the gene matches: 8.

Turning to this clonotype: A read error may produce the germline difference seen at one junction end. The chain carries TRBV28 and TRBJ2-6; D may be TRBD1 (5 bases). Germline V lookup: CDR1 MDHEN, CDR2 SYDVKM. The CDR3 is made up of 14 amino acids. This CDR3 reads CASMPDSGANGLTF. CDR3 coding DNA: TGTGCCAGCATGCCCGACTCTGGGGCCAACGGCCTGACTTTC. The full variable domain, completed using reference TRBV28 and TRBJ2-6, is DVKVTQSSRYLVKRTGEKVFLECVQDMDHENMFWYRQDPGLGLRLIYFSYDVKMKEKGDIPEGYSVSREKKERFSLILESASTNQTSMYLCASMPDSGANGLTFGAGSRLTVL.

V is TRBV7-9 and J is TRBJ2-2, with D unresolved. The CDR3 extends over 13 amino acids. Germline CDR1 and CDR2: SEHNR and FQNEAQ (reference sequence). Trimming removed 1 base from V and 3 bases from J, with 3 bases in between. Written as DNA, the CDR3 is TGTGCCAGCAGCTTAGAGGACACCGGGGAGCTGTTTTTT. Residues: CASSLEDTGELFF.

This clonotype was observed a few times. The rearrangement uses TRBV5-1 and TRBJ2-7; TRBD2 matches 9 bases. The V and J ends lost 3 bases and 0 bases, in that order; junction bases with no gene match: 7. Per germline, CDR1 SGHRS and CDR2 YFSETQ. The CDR3 spans 16 residues. CDR3 in DNA: TGCGCCAGCAGCTATTCGACTAGCGGTTACTCCTACGAGCAGTACTTC. It is translated as CASSYSTSGYSYEQYF.

V gene TRBV28 combines with J gene TRBJ2-3; TRBD2 matches at 9 bases. With 1 base clipped from V and 2 bases from J, the junction kept 7 bases outside the gene matches. The germline CDR1 and CDR2 sequences are MDHEN and SYDVKM. The CDR3 has 17 residues. The DNA of the CDR3 is TGTGCCAGCAGTTTATCGGGTTTAGCGGGGGACACAGATACGCAGTATTTT. This codes for CASSLSGLAGDTDTQYF.